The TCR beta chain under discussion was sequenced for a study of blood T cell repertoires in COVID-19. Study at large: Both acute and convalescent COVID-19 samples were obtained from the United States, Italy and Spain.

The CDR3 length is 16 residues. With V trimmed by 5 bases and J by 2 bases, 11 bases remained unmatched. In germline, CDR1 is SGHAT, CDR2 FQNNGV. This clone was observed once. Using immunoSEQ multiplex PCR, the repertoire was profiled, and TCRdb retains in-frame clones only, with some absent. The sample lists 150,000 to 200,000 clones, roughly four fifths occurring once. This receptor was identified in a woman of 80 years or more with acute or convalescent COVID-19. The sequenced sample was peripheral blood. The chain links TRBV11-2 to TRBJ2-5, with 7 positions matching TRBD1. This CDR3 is CASSPGRTGQQETQYF. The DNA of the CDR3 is TGTGCCAGCAGCCCTGGTCGGACGGGACAGCAAGAGACCCAGTACTTC.